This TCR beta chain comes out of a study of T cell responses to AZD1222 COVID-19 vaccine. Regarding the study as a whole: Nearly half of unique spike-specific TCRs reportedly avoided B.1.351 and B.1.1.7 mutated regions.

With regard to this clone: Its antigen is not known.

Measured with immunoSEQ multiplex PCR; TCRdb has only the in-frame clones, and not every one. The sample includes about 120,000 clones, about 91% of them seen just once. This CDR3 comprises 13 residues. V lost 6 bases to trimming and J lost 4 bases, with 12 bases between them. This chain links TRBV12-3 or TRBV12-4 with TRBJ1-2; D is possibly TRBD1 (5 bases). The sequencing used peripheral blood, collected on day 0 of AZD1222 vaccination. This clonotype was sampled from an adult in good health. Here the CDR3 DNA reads TGTGCCAGCAGGGGGGGGACGGCCTATGGCTACACCTTC. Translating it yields CASRGGTAYGYTF.